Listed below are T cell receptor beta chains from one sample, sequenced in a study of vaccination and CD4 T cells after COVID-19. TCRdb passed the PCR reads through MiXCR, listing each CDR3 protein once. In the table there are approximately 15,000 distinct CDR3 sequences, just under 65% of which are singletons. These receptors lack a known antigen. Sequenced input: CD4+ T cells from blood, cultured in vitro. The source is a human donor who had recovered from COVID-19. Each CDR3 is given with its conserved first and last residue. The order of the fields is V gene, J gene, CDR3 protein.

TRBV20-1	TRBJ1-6	CSARDEGEPNSPLHF
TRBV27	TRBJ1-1	CASSPSASRGAEAFF
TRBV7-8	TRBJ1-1	CASSHMDLQPEAFF
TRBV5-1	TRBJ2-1	CASSQGRENNEQFF
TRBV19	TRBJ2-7	CASSIRLAGANEQYF
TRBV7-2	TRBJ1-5	CASSSRQGVGWEPQHF
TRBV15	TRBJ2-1	CATGTSSYNEQFF
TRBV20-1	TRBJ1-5	CSALRGGAGQPQHF
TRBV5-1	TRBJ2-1	CASSLLGGNNYNEQFF
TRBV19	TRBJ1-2	CASSPQGGDYGYTF
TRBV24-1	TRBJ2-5	CATSVQGETQYF
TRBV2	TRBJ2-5	CASSEIGEVETQYF
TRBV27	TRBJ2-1	CASSSTGGVSSYNEQFF
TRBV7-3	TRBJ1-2	CASSLQGGMGYTF
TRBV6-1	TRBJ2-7	CASSEGVPPYEQYF
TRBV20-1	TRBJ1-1	CSARGSGNTEAFF
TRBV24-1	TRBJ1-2	CAAGGTGFGYTF
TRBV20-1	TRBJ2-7	CSARVNGYEQYF
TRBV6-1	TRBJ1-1	CASSHGEGTGNTEAFF
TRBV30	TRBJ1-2	CAWTIGTTRQYGYTF
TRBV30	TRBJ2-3	CAWSAGGGAADTQYF
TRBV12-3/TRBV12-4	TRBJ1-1	CASSFQATNTEAFF
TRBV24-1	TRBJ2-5	CATAGAPQETQYF
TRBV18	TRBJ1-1	CASSPPSTGQGTEAFF
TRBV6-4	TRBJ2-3	CASKTSGSSIDTQYF
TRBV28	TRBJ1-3	CASSWAAGNTIYF
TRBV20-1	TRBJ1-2	CSAPNAQYFYGYTF
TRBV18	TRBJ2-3	CASGVHRTDTQYF
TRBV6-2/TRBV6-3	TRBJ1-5	CASSGTGGQPQHF
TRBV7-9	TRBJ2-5	CASSFAWETQYF
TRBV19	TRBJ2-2	CASNPRTGDGTGELFF
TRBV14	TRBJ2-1	CASSQGKREGDNEQFF
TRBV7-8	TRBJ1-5	CASSLLGSNQPQHF
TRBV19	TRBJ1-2	CASRDRDRTYGYTF
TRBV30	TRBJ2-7	CAWNRARGEQYF
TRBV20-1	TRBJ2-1	CSALLVTNEQFF
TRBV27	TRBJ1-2	CASSLMTGNNYGYTF
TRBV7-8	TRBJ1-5	CASSFRRDRVRQPQHF
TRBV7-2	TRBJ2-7	CASSPFIGMGKYEQYF
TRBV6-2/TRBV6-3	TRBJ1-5	CASSQGVSNQPQHF
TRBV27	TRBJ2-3	CASSLYSGSLRGTDTQYF
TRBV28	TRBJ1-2	CASRRTPYGYTF
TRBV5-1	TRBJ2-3	CASSRAGRDSADTQYF
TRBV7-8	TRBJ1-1	CASSNQGASGPAFF
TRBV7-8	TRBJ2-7	CASSTVGIYEQYF
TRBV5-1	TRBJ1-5	CASREGRPDQPQHF
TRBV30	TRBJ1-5	CAWSAGAKNQPQHF
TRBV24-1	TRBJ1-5	CATSAAGDQPQHF
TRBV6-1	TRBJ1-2	CASSERQGVGYTF
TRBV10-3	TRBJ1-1	CAIAGQAGTEAFF
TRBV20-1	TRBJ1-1	CSARDRGGGYTEAFF